These 11 T cell receptor beta chains originate from one sample sequenced in a study of cytomegalovirus exposure and HLA in healthy donors. The primer mix had 60 Vbeta and 13 Jbeta primers. Using immunoSEQ multiplex PCR, the repertoire was profiled, and TCRdb retains in-frame clones only, with some absent. The sample yields 150,000 to 200,000 clones, 79% seen once. Sample: PBMCs. The source is a woman between 50 and 59 years old in good health and CMV-seronegative.

This sequence joins TRBV27 and TRBJ1-5; D gene ambiguous. The germline V and J ends were trimmed by 0 bases and 0 bases, with 6 bases remaining between them. The CDR3 runs to 15 residues. In germline, CDR1 is MNHEY, CDR2 SMNVEV (reference sequence). Here the CDR3 reads CASSLSRGSNQPQHF. The CDR3 bases are TGTGCCAGCAGTTTATCGCGGGGTAGCAATCAGCCCCAGCATTTT.

This clone was recorded only once. The rearrangement uses TRBV28 and TRBJ2-7, with TRBD1 matching over 9 bases. Germline lookup yields CDR1 MDHEN and CDR2 SYDVKM. The ends lost 6 bases at V and 3 bases at J; junction bases unmatched: 9. The CDR3 runs 15 residues. CDR3 nucleotide sequence: TGTGCCAGCAGCCGCCGGGACAGGGAACTCTACGAGCAGTACTTC. It translates to CASSRRDRELYEQYF.

The sample holds a few counts of this clone. V usage is TRBV4-2 and J usage is TRBJ2-7; D is unclear. The germline V and J ends were trimmed by 5 bases and 0 bases, with 14 bases remaining between them. The CDR3 covers 15 residues. Per the germline V gene, CDR1 is LGHNA and CDR2 is YNFKEQ. CDR3 in amino acids: CASSSDDFGSYEQYF. For the CDR3, the DNA is TGTGCCAGCAGCTCAGACGACTTTGGCTCCTACGAGCAGTACTTC.

V usage is TRBV5-5 and J usage is TRBJ1-1; 10 bases map to TRBD1. The germline gives CDR1 SGHKS, CDR2 YYEKEE (reference sequence). J gave up 3 bases and V 4 bases, and 6 bases lay outside the gene matches. The CDR3 extends over 15 amino acids. The chain's CDR3 is CASSPWTGGDTEAFF. CDR3 nucleotides: TGTGCCAGCAGCCCCTGGACAGGGGGTGACACTGAAGCTTTCTTT.

This clone was detected a few times. The chain combines TRBV5-6 with TRBJ1-1; no definite D call. CDR1 and CDR2 (germline): SGHDT, YYEEEE. The V gene lost 0 bases and the J gene lost 6 bases, with 9 bases spanning the gap. The CDR3 sequence is 13 residues long. The CDR3 loop is CASSLGAPAEAFF. DNA for the CDR3: TGTGCCAGCAGCTTGGGCGCTCCGGCTGAAGCTTTCTTT.

V is TRBV28 and J is TRBJ2-1; possible D gene TRBD2, 6 bases. Trimming shortened V by 4 bases and J by 0 bases, and 13 bases separated the two germline ends. This CDR3 spans 16 amino acids. In germline, CDR1 is MDHEN, CDR2 SYDVKM. The CDR3 loop reads CASSSTMGGSYNEQFF. The CDR3 region has the DNA TGTGCCAGCAGTTCCACCATGGGGGGCTCCTACAATGAGCAGTTCTTC.

The chain recombines TRBV30 with TRBJ2-7; 10 bases map to TRBD1. V lost 6 bases to trimming and J lost 3 bases; unmatched junction nucleotides: 5. Germline V CDR1 and CDR2: GTSNPN, SVGIG (reference sequence). CDR3 size: 13 residues. CDR3 DNA sequence: TGTGCCTGCTCCGGGACAGGGGACTACGAGCAGTACTTC. Encoded protein: CACSGTGDYEQYF.

As for this clone: Distinct nucleotide sequences in the sample also encode this CDR3. This chain joins TRBV5-8 and TRBJ1-2; D gene unclear. CDR1 and CDR2 from the germline V gene are SGHTS and YDEGEE. V was pared by 0 bases and J by 4 bases, with 7 bases between. This CDR3 spans 13 amino acids. As DNA, the CDR3 is TGTGCCAGCAGCTTGGACAGCCTCTATGGCTACACCTTC. Amino acid sequence: CASSLDSLYGYTF.

This clone was picked up a small number of times. The CDR3 bases are TGTGCCAGCAGCCTAACTTGGACTAGCGTGGGGGAGCAGTACTTC. Translated: CASSLTWTSVGEQYF. The V gene is TRBV9, the J gene TRBJ2-7; 9 bases fit TRBD2. With V trimmed by 4 bases and J by 7 bases, 12 bases remained unmatched. Germline loops: CDR1 SGDLS, CDR2 YYNGEE. The CDR3 runs 15 residues.

The V and J genes are TRBV28 and TRBJ1-3; D is uncertain. CDR1 is MDHEN, CDR2 SYDVKM, per germline. V gave up 5 bases and J gave up 0 bases, with 8 bases separating them. This CDR3 is built from 14 residues. The CDR3: CASSAPNSGNTIYF. CDR3 in DNA: TGTGCCAGCAGTGCTCCTAACTCTGGAAACACCATATATTTT. Together with reference TRBV28 and TRBJ1-3, the CDR3 gives the full variable domain: DVKVTQSSRYLVKRTGEKVFLECVQDMDHENMFWYRQDPGLGLRLIYFSYDVKMKEKGDIPEGYSVSREKKERFSLILESASTNQTSMYLCASSAPNSGNTIYFGEGSWLTVV.

The V gene is TRBV6-6, the J gene TRBJ1-6; tentative D call: TRBD1 (6 bases). The ends were cut back, 8 bases at V and 4 bases at J, with 9 bases in the middle. The CDR3 contains 13 residues. Germline lookup yields CDR1 MNHNY and CDR2 SVGAGI (reference sequence). The CDR3 nucleotides read TGTGCCAGCGCAGGGGTGTATAATTCACCCCTCCACTTT. This sequence encodes CASAGVYNSPLHF.